This T cell receptor (beta chain) stems from a study of CD4+ T cells in melanoma. Method: immunoSEQ multiplex PCR; TCRdb's copy keeps in-frame clones and lacks some. Among 13,000 or so clones, about 70% were seen once, and the ten largest hold roughly a tenth. This clonotype originated in a human donor with melanoma. Material for sequencing was cells from a culture (not recorded whether cultured in vitro).

CDR3 sequence: CASSFPGTETQYF. In DNA, the CDR3 is TGTGCCAGCAGCTTCCCAGGGACAGAGACCCAGTACTTC. The chain employs TRBV5-4 and TRBJ2-5; D is tentatively TRBD1 or TRBD2 (5 bases each). This CDR3 comprises 13 residues. Trimming left V 2 bases short and J 4 bases short, with 9 bases between. Per germline, CDR1 SGHNT and CDR2 YYREEE (reference sequence).